This note documents a single TCR beta chain sequence. Its specificity is not known. The PCR made use of 60 Vbeta and 13 Jbeta primers. Assay used: immunoSEQ multiplex PCR; TCRdb lists only in-frame clones, some missing. In the table there are 170,000 or so clones, about 79% of which are singletons. Trimming took 3 bases from V and 1 from J, leaving 9 bases between them. This CDR3 has 14 residues. Per the germline V gene, CDR1 is LNHDA and CDR2 is SQIVND (reference sequence). These data come from a study of cytomegalovirus exposure and HLA in healthy donors. Study-wide results and limits: Across donors, presence/absence analyses took sequencing depth to be roughly uniform.

Source material: PBMCs. The receptor was isolated from a man between 45 and 60 years old in good health and CMV-seropositive. This chain links TRBV19 with TRBJ1-1; possible D gene TRBD1, 6 bases. Here the CDR3 reads CASSMNRENTEAFF. CDR3 bases: TGTGCCAGTAGTATGAACAGGGAGAACACTGAAGCTTTCTTT.